This paragraph reports one T cell receptor beta chain. Its specificity is unknown. The sample originates from a study of CD8 T cells in ankylosing spondylitis. Study-level points and caveats: The study looked at matched synovial fluid samples from ankylosing spondylitis patients. Disease-linked clones were reported to be significantly enriched there. Earlier authors reported some of these motif variants in reactive arthritis synovial fluid and blood.

The CDR3 covers 13 residues. V was clipped by 2 bases and J by 5 bases, with 7 bases between them. Germline CDR1 and CDR2: GTSNPN and SVGIG (reference sequence). TCRdb reprocessed the 5' RACE reads with MiXCR, giving one entry per CDR3 protein. The table shows nearly 250,000 distinct CDR3 sequences, with roughly a third occurring only once. The receptor was isolated from a male donor with ankylosing spondylitis or in good health (not recorded which). The sequenced sample consisted of blood, either unsorted or a sorted T cell fraction (not recorded which). The genes are TRBV30 and TRBJ1-6; D is ambiguous. DNA for the CDR3: TGTGCCTGGAGTACCGGGCATAATTCACCCCTCCACTTT. Translation: CAWSTGHNSPLHF.